The 6 T cell receptor beta chains reported below all come from one sample, sequenced in a study of cytomegalovirus exposure and HLA in healthy donors. The primer mix had 60 Vbeta and 13 Jbeta primers. Assay: immunoSEQ multiplex PCR; the TCRdb copy retains only in-frame clones and omits some. The repertoire consists of under 150,000 clones, with 77% occurring once and the leading ten covering about 1.5%. Sequencing input: PBMCs. The receptors stem from a woman in her 40s in good health and CMV-seronegative.

This clone has only a few counts. The chain is built from TRBV7-9 and TRBJ1-1, with 7 bases lining up with TRBD1. This CDR3 is 14 amino acids long. The germline gives CDR1 SEHNR, CDR2 FQNEAQ (reference sequence). V was pared by 5 bases and J by 1 base, with 4 bases of the junction left unmatched. The CDR3: CASSPQGSNTEAFF. The CDR3 DNA follows: TGTGCCAGCAGCCCACAGGGGTCGAACACTGAAGCTTTCTTT.

The rearrangement links TRBV5-4 to TRBJ2-5, with 11 bases that match TRBD1. After removal of 0 bases from V and 5 bases from J, the junction contained 6 bases not matched to a gene. The CDR3 covers 16 residues. CDR1 SGHNT and CDR2 YYREEE come from the germline V gene (reference sequence). Here the CDR3 reads CASSLGTGGLMETQYF. The CDR3 DNA sequence: TGTGCCAGCAGCTTGGGGACAGGGGGCTTAATGGAGACCCAGTACTTC.

The chain couples TRBV6-5 to TRBJ1-5, with D maybe TRBD1 (6 bases). Germline V lookup: CDR1 MNHEY, CDR2 SVGAGI. Deletions cut 2 bases from V and 1 base from J, with 12 bases between. The CDR3 is 16 amino acids. The CDR3 is CASSYEGVGSNQPQHF. CDR3 bases: TGTGCCAGCAGTTACGAGGGGGTCGGGAGCAATCAGCCCCAGCATTTT.

The chain carries TRBV7-2 and TRBJ2-5, with D perhaps TRBD2 (5 bases). Germline V gene data show CDR1 as SGHTA and CDR2 as FQGNSA. V was cut by 1 base and J by 7 bases, with 19 bases left in between. CDR3 length: 16 amino acids. The CDR3 region is CASSLGPSEGKGTQYF. The CDR3 DNA reads as TGTGCCAGCAGCTTAGGGCCTAGTGAGGGAAAGGGGACCCAGTACTTC. The full variable domain, rest sourced from reference TRBV7-2 and TRBJ2-5, is GAGVSQSPSNKVTEKGKDVELRCDPISGHTALYWYRQSLGQGLEFLIYFQGNSAPDKSGLPSDRFSAERTGGSVSTLTIQRTQQEDSAVYLCASSLGPSEGKGTQYFGPGTRLLVL.

This clone is deemed medium-sized. This chain joins TRBV5-8 and TRBJ1-1, with D uncertain. This CDR3 has 9 amino acids. V gave up 3 bases and J gave up 8 bases, with 2 bases separating them. Looked up from germline, CDR1 is SGHTS and CDR2 is YDEGEE. The chain's CDR3 is CASSSEAFF. The CDR3 nucleotides read TGTGCCAGCAGCTCAGAAGCTTTCTTT.

The chain recombines TRBV29-1 with TRBJ1-5; D gene uncertain. From germline, CDR1 is SQVTM and CDR2 ANQGSEA. V gave up 4 bases and J gave up 1 base, with 8 bases separating them. The CDR3 spans 13 residues. CDR3: CSVAGVSNQPQHF. CDR3 nucleotide sequence: TGCAGCGTTGCCGGAGTGAGCAATCAGCCCCAGCATTTT.